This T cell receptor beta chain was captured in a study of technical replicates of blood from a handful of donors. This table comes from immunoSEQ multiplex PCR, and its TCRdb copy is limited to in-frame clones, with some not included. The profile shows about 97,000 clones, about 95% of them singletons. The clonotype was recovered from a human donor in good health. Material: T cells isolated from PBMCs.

The CDR3 loop is CASSYGAANQPQHF. The CDR3, as DNA: TGTGCCAGCAGTTACGGGGCAGCTAATCAGCCCCAGCATTTT. The chain employs TRBV6-5 and TRBJ1-5, with TRBD1 as a possible D gene (5 bases). The germline V and J ends were trimmed by 2 bases and 4 bases, with 9 bases remaining between them. The CDR3 has 14 amino acids. CDR1 and CDR2 from the germline V gene are MNHEY and SVGAGI.